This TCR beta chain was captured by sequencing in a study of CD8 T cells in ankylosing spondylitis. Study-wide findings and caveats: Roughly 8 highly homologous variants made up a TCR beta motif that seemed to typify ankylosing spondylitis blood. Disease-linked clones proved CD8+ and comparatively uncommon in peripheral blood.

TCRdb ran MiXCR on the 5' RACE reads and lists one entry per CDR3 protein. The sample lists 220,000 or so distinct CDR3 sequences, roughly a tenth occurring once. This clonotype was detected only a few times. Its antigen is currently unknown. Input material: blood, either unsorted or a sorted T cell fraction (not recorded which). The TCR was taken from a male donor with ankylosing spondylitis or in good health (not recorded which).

CDR3 loop: CASTIEGGANNEQFF. The CDR3 coding sequence is TGCGCCAGCACCATAGAGGGGGGGGCTAACAATGAGCAGTTCTTC. The V and J genes are TRBV5-1 and TRBJ2-1; tentative D call: TRBD2 (7 bases). The germline gives CDR1 SGHRS, CDR2 YFSETQ. Trimming took 6 bases from V and 5 from J, leaving 18 bases between them. The CDR3 extends over 15 amino acids.